This TCR beta chain is from a study of technical replicates of blood from a few donors. TCRdb's table, derived via immunoSEQ multiplex PCR, lists solely in-frame clones and lacks some. The data show about 81,000 clones, around 96% seen once. With 6 bases clipped from V and 8 bases from J, the junction kept 9 bases outside the gene matches. Germline CDR1 reads SEHNR; CDR2 reads FQNEAQ (reference sequence). This CDR3 has 14 residues. The clonotype comes from a human donor in good health. Sequenced input: T cells isolated from PBMCs. The gene calls are TRBV7-9 and TRBJ2-1, with 8 bases matching TRBD1. The CDR3 reads CASRRQGAPDEQFF. The CDR3 DNA reads as TGTGCCAGCAGGCGGCAGGGGGCGCCAGATGAGCAGTTCTTC.